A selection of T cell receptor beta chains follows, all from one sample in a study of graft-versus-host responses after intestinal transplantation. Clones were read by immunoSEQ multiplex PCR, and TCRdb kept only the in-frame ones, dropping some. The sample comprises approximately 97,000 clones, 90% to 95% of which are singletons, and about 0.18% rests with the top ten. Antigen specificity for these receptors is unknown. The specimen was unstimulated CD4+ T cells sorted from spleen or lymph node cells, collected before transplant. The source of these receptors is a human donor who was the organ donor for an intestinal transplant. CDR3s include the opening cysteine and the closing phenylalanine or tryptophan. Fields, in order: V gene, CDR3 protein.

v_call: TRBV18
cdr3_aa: CASWRQGSGYEQYF

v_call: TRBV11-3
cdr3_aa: CASSLGQGLNGELFF

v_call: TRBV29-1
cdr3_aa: CSVTSGGVIGELFF

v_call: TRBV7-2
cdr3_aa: CASTRTVSSYNSPLHF

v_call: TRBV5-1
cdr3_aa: CASSLSSGQRVQETQYF

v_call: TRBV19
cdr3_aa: CASSIVGSPGNTIYF

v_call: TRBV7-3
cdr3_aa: CASSSSGGAEQYF

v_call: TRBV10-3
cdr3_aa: CATGGGMNTEAFF

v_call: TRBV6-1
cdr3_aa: CASTRLAGAYEQYF

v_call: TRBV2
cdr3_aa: CASSEKVGARAQHF